A single sample gave rise to the 21 T cell receptor beta chains below, sequenced in a study of cytomegalovirus exposure and HLA in healthy donors. A multiplex PCR was run with 60 Vbeta primers and 13 Jbeta primers. Profiling relied on immunoSEQ multiplex PCR, and the TCRdb table lists in-frame clones only, not all of them. The sample contains some 140,000 clones, 76% of which appear only once. The sequenced sample was PBMCs. These receptors all stem from a female donor in good health and CMV-seropositive.

The chain uses TRBV7-2 and TRBJ1-3, with 7 bases that match TRBD1. With 6 bases clipped from V and 0 bases from J, the junction kept 8 bases outside the gene matches. CDR1 and CDR2 from the germline V gene are SGHTA and FQGNSA. The CDR3 is 16 residues long. The CDR3: CASRSGGLSSGNTIYF. The CDR3 coding sequence is TGTGCCAGCAGGTCAGGGGGGCTGAGCTCTGGAAACACCATATATTTT. Full variable domain (remainder filled in from reference TRBV7-2 and TRBJ1-3): GAGVSQSPSNKVTEKGKDVELRCDPISGHTALYWYRQSLGQGLEFLIYFQGNSAPDKSGLPSDRFSAERTGGSVSTLTIQRTQQEDSAVYLCASRSGGLSSGNTIYFGEGSWLTVV.

The rearrangement links TRBV7-9 to TRBJ1-2; D remains unclear. This CDR3 is 11 amino acids long. With 6 bases removed from V and 6 bases from J, the gap between germline ends came to 8 bases. CDR1 is SEHNR, CDR2 FQNEAQ, per germline (reference sequence). The CDR3 nucleotides are TGTGCCAGCAGGTCACATAATGGCTACACCTTC. It specifies CASRSHNGYTF. The whole variable domain, remainder taken from reference TRBV7-9 and TRBJ1-2, is DTGVSQNPRHKITKRGQNVTFRCDPISEHNRLYWYRQTLGQGPEFLTYFQNEAQLEKSRLLSDRFSAERPKGSFSTLEIQRTEQGDSAMYLCASRSHNGYTFGSGTRLTVV.

The chain employs TRBV5-4 and TRBJ2-3, with D tentatively TRBD2 (5 bases). Trimming cost V 7 bases and J 0 bases, with 15 bases left between them. The CDR3 has 15 amino acids. Per the germline V gene, CDR1 is SGHNT and CDR2 is YYREEE (reference sequence). CDR3 nucleotides: TGTGCCAGCGGAGGCAAGGGAATTAGCACAGATACGCAGTATTTT. Its protein is CASGGKGISTDTQYF.

The chain combines TRBV9 with TRBJ2-2, with a possible D match to TRBD2 (5 bases). Germline CDR1 is SGDLS and CDR2 is YYNGEE. Trimming shortened V by 4 bases and J by 1 base, and 11 bases separated the two germline ends. This CDR3 region has 15 residues. As DNA, the CDR3 is TGTGCCAGCAGCACTTCTAGCAGGAACACCGGGGAGCTGTTTTTT. Translated, it gives CASSTSSRNTGELFF.

The rearrangement links TRBV19 to TRBJ2-7; TRBD2 might be the D (5 bases). The CDR3 covers 15 residues. Per germline, CDR1 LNHDA and CDR2 SQIVND (reference sequence). V shed 1 base and J shed 4 bases, with 14 bases lying between them. The CDR3 DNA follows: TGTGCCAGTAGTATAGTTAAGGGAGAAGGTTACGAGCAGTACTTC. Amino acids: CASSIVKGEGYEQYF.

As DNA, the CDR3 is TGTGCCAGCAGCCAGGACAACTCAAACAATCAGCCCCAGCATTTT. Protein product: CASSQDNSNNQPQHF. The V call is TRBV7-9, the J call TRBJ1-5; D is possibly TRBD1 (5 bases). The CDR3 has 15 residues. Trimming stripped 5 bases from V and 3 bases from J, with 14 bases between. Germline V gene data show CDR1 as SEHNR and CDR2 as FQNEAQ (reference sequence).

This chain joins TRBV30 and TRBJ1-6; TRBD1 is a possible D gene (5 bases). This CDR3 region has 15 residues. V lost 1 base to trimming and J lost 7 bases, with 14 bases between them. Germline V CDR1 and CDR2: GTSNPN, SVGIG (reference sequence). In DNA, the CDR3 is TGTGCCTGGAGTGCGGAGGGGCTATACAATTCACCCCTCCACTTT. This translates into CAWSAEGLYNSPLHF.

This clone was observed a few times. This chain links TRBV25-1 with TRBJ2-5; D is possibly TRBD1 (6 bases). The CDR3 runs 14 residues. Germline assignment: CDR1 MGHDK and CDR2 SYGVNS. Deletions cut 2 bases from V and 6 bases from J, with 13 bases between. The CDR3: CASSEQQGMQTQYF. CDR3 DNA: TGTGCCAGCAGTGAACAGCAGGGGATGCAGACCCAGTACTTC.

The chain carries TRBV7-6 and TRBJ1-2, with TRBD1 matching over 9 bases. From germline, CDR1 is SGHVS and CDR2 FNYEAQ. V dropped 4 bases and J dropped 4; count of bases not matched to a gene: 13. The length of the CDR3 is 17 residues. This CDR3 reads CASSSSYTDRGVYGYTF. The CDR3 coding sequence is TGTGCCAGCAGCTCTTCATACACGGACAGGGGTGTCTATGGCTACACCTTC.

The chain employs TRBV10-3 and TRBJ2-5, with D perhaps TRBD1 (6 bases). Looked up from germline, CDR1 is ENHRY and CDR2 is SYGVKD. Trimming removed 4 bases at V and 4 bases at J, with 13 bases between. The CDR3 loop spans 14 amino acids. The DNA for the CDR3 is TGTGCCATCAGTGGCAGGGGAGTTGGAGAGACCCAGTACTTC. As protein: CAISGRGVGETQYF.

V usage is TRBV19 and J usage is TRBJ2-1; 7 bases fit TRBD2. J was trimmed by 1 base and V by 5 bases; bases with no gene match: 5. The CDR3 is made up of 15 amino acids. Germline V CDR1 and CDR2: LNHDA, SQIVND (reference sequence). In DNA, the CDR3 is TGTGCCAGTAGTTTAAGCGGGACTTCCTACAATGAGCAGTTCTTC. Residues: CASSLSGTSYNEQFF.

The V and J genes are TRBV13 and TRBJ2-7, with D hard to call. V dropped 1 base and J dropped 3 bases, with 4 bases sitting between them. The V gene's germline CDR1 is PRHDT and CDR2 FYEKMQ (reference sequence). CDR3 size: 12 residues. For the CDR3, the DNA is TGTGCCAGCAGCTTAGACAGCTACGAGCAGTACTTC. Protein: CASSLDSYEQYF. Using reference TRBV13 and TRBJ2-7 for the parts outside the CDR3, the full variable domain is AAGVIQSPRHLIKEKRETATLKCYPIPRHDTVYWYQQGPGQDPQFLISFYEKMQSDKGSIPDRFSAQQFSDYHSELNMSSLELGDSALYFCASSLDSYEQYFGPGTRLTVT.

In nucleotides, the CDR3 is TGTGCCAGCACCGACTTGAGGGAAGCTTTCTTT. Protein product: CASTDLREAFF. The chain has TRBV2 and TRBJ1-1, with D uncertain. V lost 7 bases, J lost 8 bases, and 11 bases lay in between. Germline CDR1 is SNHLY and CDR2 is FYNNEI. CDR3 length equals 11 residues.

The rearrangement joins TRBV15 to TRBJ2-5; a possible D gene is TRBD1 (5 bases). Matching the DNA end better, TRBJ2-7 makes the J call doubtful. This CDR3 is 14 amino acids long. Germline V lookup: CDR1 LNHNV, CDR2 YYDKDF (reference sequence). The CDR3 reads CATSSPNRYYEQYF. DNA for the CDR3: TGTGCCACCAGCAGTCCCAACAGGTACTACGAGCAGTACTTC.

CDR3 DNA: TGTGCCAGCAGTGCCTCCGGGTCCTTGAATCAGCCCCAGCATTTT. Translating it yields CASSASGSLNQPQHF. V usage is TRBV2 and J usage is TRBJ1-5; D uncertain. Per the germline V gene, CDR1 is SNHLY and CDR2 is FYNNEI. The ends were cut back, 4 bases at V and 4 bases at J, with 14 bases in the middle. CDR3 size: 15 residues.

Only a few counts were recorded for this clone. V gene TRBV5-6 combines with J gene TRBJ2-3; 8 bases agree with TRBD2. The CDR3 has 17 residues. V gave up 3 bases and J gave up 2 bases; unmatched junction bases: 11. The germline V gene encodes CDR1 SGHDT and CDR2 YYEEEE. CDR3 in amino acids: CASSSNGLAGPTDTQYF. DNA for the CDR3: TGTGCCAGCAGCTCGAACGGACTAGCAGGACCCACAGATACGCAGTATTTT.

This clone was observed a handful of times. V gene TRBV7-9 combines with J gene TRBJ1-5; no clear D. Trimming took off 0 bases at V and 6 bases at J, with 9 bases between the two ends. Germline lookup yields CDR1 SEHNR and CDR2 FQNEAQ (reference sequence). CDR3 length equals 14 residues. The CDR3 nucleotides are TGTGCCAGCAGCTTAGCCGGTTCGGGTCAGCCCCAGCATTTT. It codes for CASSLAGSGQPQHF.

The gene calls are TRBV10-3 and TRBJ2-2; D remains ambiguous. This CDR3 is 16 amino acids long. The germline V gene has CDR1 ENHRY and CDR2 SYGVKD. The V end was cut by 2 bases, the J end by 0 bases, with 10 bases between. The chain's CDR3 is CAISEVQVSNTGELFF. For the CDR3, the DNA is TGTGCCATCAGTGAGGTGCAGGTTTCGAACACCGGGGAGCTGTTTTTT.

With regard to this clone: The sample carries other DNA sequences with the same CDR3. The chain has TRBV10-1 and TRBJ2-7, with 11 bases fitting TRBD2. The CDR3 spans 16 residues. Germline trimming cut 3 bases from V and 3 bases from J; bases unmatched to any gene: 7. Germline CDR1 reads WNHNN; CDR2 reads SYGVQD (reference sequence). The CDR3 loop is CASSESGTSGDYEQYF. The DNA for the CDR3 is TGCGCCAGCAGTGAATCTGGGACTAGCGGAGACTACGAGCAGTACTTC.

The table lists this clone with a few counts. The CDR3 here is CASSLSRAREQFF. Written as DNA, the CDR3 is TGTGCCAGCAGCTTATCGAGGGCCAGGGAGCAGTTCTTC. The chain couples TRBV7-6 to TRBJ2-1; the D gene is possibly TRBD2 (5 bases). The CDR3 consists of 13 residues. Germline V gene lookup returns CDR1 SGHVS and CDR2 FNYEAQ. The V end was cut by 2 bases, the J end by 10 bases, with 12 bases between.

The J gene is TRBJ2-7, the V gene TRBV29-1; TRBD1 aligns across 7 bases. V dropped 7 bases and J dropped 5; count of bases not matched to a gene: 11. The germline CDR1 and CDR2 sequences are SQVTM and ANQGSEA. The CDR3 sequence is 13 residues long. The CDR3 region is CSAGRQGVHEQYF. In DNA, the CDR3 is TGCAGCGCCGGGCGGCAGGGGGTCCACGAGCAGTACTTC.